This entry lists 6 T cell receptor beta chains sequenced from one sample in a study of beta chain features in type 1 diabetes. Whole-study findings and limits: Among patients with Type 1 diabetes, TCRB CDR3s were moderately but significantly shorter in every one of the four CD4+ subsets.

Sequenced material consisted of expressed TCRB transcripts (all of the isolated RNA was reverse transcribed). Sequencing used immunoSEQ multiplex PCR; TCRdb keeps in-frame clones, though not all of them. The sample has about 260,000 clones; about a fifth are singletons. Their antigens remain unidentified. The sample comprised naive CD4+ T cells from blood. The receptors were gathered from a woman aged 40 to 50 with type 1 diabetes.

The sample holds a few counts of this clone. This chain joins TRBV5-1 and TRBJ1-1, with TRBD1 matching over 8 bases. Trimming took 0 bases from V and 4 from J; bases not matched to a gene: 14. Germline values: CDR1 SGHRS, CDR2 YFSETQ. There are 18 residues in the CDR3. CDR3: CASSLGTRGPVGSTEAFF. CDR3 nucleotides: TGCGCCAGCAGCTTGGGGACCAGGGGGCCAGTCGGGAGCACTGAAGCTTTCTTT.

V is TRBV5-1 and J is TRBJ1-2, with D possibly being TRBD1 (5 bases). The length of the CDR3 is 15 residues. V was shortened by 4 bases and J by 2 bases, with 15 bases between the two germline ends. Germline lookup yields CDR1 SGHRS and CDR2 YFSETQ. The CDR3 here is CASSPSAGINYGYTF. The CDR3 DNA is TGCGCCAGCAGCCCCTCGGCAGGGATCAACTATGGCTACACCTTC.

This sequence joins TRBV7-2 and TRBJ2-5; a weak D match, TRBD2 (6 bases). V lost 0 bases and J 5 bases, leaving 13 bases between the germline ends. The CDR3 length is 15 residues. CDR1 and CDR2 from the germline V gene are SGHTA and FQGNSA. Here the CDR3 DNA reads TGTGCCAGCAGCTTAGCCCCTTTTGCGGGGGAGACCCAGTACTTC. Translating gives CASSLAPFAGETQYF.

This clone has only a few counts. V and J are TRBV28 and TRBJ2-7; TRBD1 might be the D (5 bases). The V gene lost 2 bases and the J gene lost 3 bases, with 8 bases spanning the gap. The CDR3 has 13 amino acids. CDR1 is MDHEN, CDR2 SYDVKM, per germline. The CDR3 DNA is TGTGCCAGCAGTTTAGACAGATTCTACGAGCAGTACTTC. Translated, it gives CASSLDRFYEQYF.

This chain links TRBV5-6 with TRBJ1-5, with TRBD1 matching 9 bases. CDR1 and CDR2 from the germline V gene are SGHDT and YYEEEE. The CDR3 extends over 15 amino acids. The J segment lost 1 base and the V segment lost 3 bases, leaving 2 bases of the junction unmatched. The CDR3 region is CASSSGTGSNQPQHF. DNA of the CDR3: TGTGCCAGCAGCTCTGGGACAGGGAGCAATCAGCCCCAGCATTTT.

This clone was observed a handful of times. The chain links TRBV29-1 to TRBJ1-1; unclear D gene. Trimming removed 4 bases from V and 7 bases from J, with 7 bases in between. The CDR3 loop spans 10 amino acids. Germline CDR1 SQVTM, CDR2 ANQGSEA. The CDR3 spells CSVGQFEAFF. In DNA form, the CDR3 reads TGCAGCGTTGGGCAGTTTGAAGCTTTCTTT.